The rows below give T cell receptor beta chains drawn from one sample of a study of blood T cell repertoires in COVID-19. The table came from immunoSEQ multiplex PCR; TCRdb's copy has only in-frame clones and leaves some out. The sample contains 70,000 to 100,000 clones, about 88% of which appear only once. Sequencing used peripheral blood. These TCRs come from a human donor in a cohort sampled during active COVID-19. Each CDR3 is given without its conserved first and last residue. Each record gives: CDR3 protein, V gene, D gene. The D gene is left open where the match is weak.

CDR3 protein: AITTGQSLSGNTIY; V gene: TRBV10-3; D gene: .
CDR3 protein: ASSTGPGQGLF; V gene: TRBV7-2; D gene: TRBD1
CDR3 protein: ASSDQGRMAEAF; V gene: TRBV2; D gene: .
CDR3 protein: ASSEDRAPLSGANVLT; V gene: TRBV7-9; D gene: TRBD1
CDR3 protein: ASSPGTGPYEQY; V gene: TRBV3-1/TRBV3-2; D gene: TRBD1
CDR3 protein: ASSTGLGETQY; V gene: TRBV28; D gene: .
CDR3 protein: ASSSDRNQPQH; V gene: TRBV6-2/TRBV6-3; D gene: .
CDR3 protein: ASSERFLAGGTQETQY; V gene: TRBV2; D gene: TRBD2
CDR3 protein: ASSLEQAQPQH; V gene: TRBV18; D gene: .
CDR3 protein: ASKGEPSTDTQY; V gene: TRBV6-5; D gene: .
CDR3 protein: ASSQGQTYTGELF; V gene: TRBV3-1/TRBV3-2; D gene: .
CDR3 protein: ASSRTGEQF; V gene: TRBV12-3/TRBV12-4; D gene: TRBD1
CDR3 protein: ASSPTPRGTGGLMNTEAF; V gene: TRBV19; D gene: TRBD1
CDR3 protein: ASSSKREGRYEQY; V gene: TRBV11-3; D gene: TRBD2
CDR3 protein: ASSYQFFQPQH; V gene: TRBV2; D gene: .
CDR3 protein: ASSLRGGTTDTQY; V gene: TRBV7-6; D gene: TRBD2
CDR3 protein: SVLTGRNTEAF; V gene: TRBV29-1; D gene: TRBD1
CDR3 protein: ASRPGGLAREQF; V gene: TRBV7-2; D gene: TRBD2
CDR3 protein: AWSSVETQY; V gene: TRBV30; D gene: .
CDR3 protein: ASCRGPTEAF; V gene: TRBV2; D gene: TRBD1
CDR3 protein: ASSVGTSNLRF; V gene: TRBV6-4; D gene: TRBD2
CDR3 protein: ASSQVAGRHAYNEQF; V gene: TRBV4-1; D gene: TRBD2
CDR3 protein: ASSRLAGGSSYEQY; V gene: TRBV7-2; D gene: TRBD2
CDR3 protein: ASSPGLAVGPGYNEQF; V gene: TRBV5-6; D gene: TRBD2
CDR3 protein: ASSLYGEGGLRGQF; V gene: TRBV27; D gene: TRBD2
CDR3 protein: ASSEGRDSPLH; V gene: TRBV2; D gene: .
CDR3 protein: ASSPGPPETQY; V gene: TRBV12-3/TRBV12-4; D gene: .
CDR3 protein: ASRLVTSGTVNEQF; V gene: TRBV12-2; D gene: .
CDR3 protein: ASSPSGQLNNEQF; V gene: TRBV7-9; D gene: TRBD1
CDR3 protein: ASSPQGTYTEAF; V gene: TRBV9; D gene: .
CDR3 protein: ASSLREGGYEQY; V gene: TRBV6-5; D gene: TRBD2
CDR3 protein: ASSEASGSQETQY; V gene: TRBV9; D gene: TRBD2
CDR3 protein: ASSSLYYGYT; V gene: TRBV28; D gene: .
CDR3 protein: ASSPLSGEGAGELF; V gene: TRBV5-1; D gene: .
CDR3 protein: ATSDPTRTGGNEQF; V gene: TRBV24-1; D gene: TRBD1
CDR3 protein: AISAGAGANVLT; V gene: TRBV10-3; D gene: .
CDR3 protein: ASSDIAGGARSYNEQF; V gene: TRBV6-2/TRBV6-3; D gene: TRBD2